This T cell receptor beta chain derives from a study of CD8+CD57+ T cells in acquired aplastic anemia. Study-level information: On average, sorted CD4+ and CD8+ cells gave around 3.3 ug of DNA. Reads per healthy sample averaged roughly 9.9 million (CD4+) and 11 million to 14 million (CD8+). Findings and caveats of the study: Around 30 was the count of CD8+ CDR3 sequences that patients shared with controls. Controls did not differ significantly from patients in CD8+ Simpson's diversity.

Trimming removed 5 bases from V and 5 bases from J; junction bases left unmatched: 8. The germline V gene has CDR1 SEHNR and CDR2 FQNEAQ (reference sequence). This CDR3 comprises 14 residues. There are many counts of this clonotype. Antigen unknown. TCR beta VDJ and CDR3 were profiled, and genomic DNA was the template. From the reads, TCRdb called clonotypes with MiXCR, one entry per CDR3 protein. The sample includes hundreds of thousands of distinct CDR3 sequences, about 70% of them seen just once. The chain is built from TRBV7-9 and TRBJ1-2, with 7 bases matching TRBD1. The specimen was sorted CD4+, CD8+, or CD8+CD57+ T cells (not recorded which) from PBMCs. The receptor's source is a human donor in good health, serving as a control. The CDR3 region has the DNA TGTGCCAGCAGCCCTACAGGGGAGAAGTATGGCTACACCTTC. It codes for CASSPTGEKYGYTF. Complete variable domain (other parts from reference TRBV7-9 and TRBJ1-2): DTGVSQNPRHKITKRGQNVTFRCDPISEHNRLYWYRQTLGQGPEFLTYFQNEAQLEKSRLLSDRFSAERPKGSFSTLEIQRTEQGDSAMYLCASSPTGEKYGYTFGSGTRLTVV.